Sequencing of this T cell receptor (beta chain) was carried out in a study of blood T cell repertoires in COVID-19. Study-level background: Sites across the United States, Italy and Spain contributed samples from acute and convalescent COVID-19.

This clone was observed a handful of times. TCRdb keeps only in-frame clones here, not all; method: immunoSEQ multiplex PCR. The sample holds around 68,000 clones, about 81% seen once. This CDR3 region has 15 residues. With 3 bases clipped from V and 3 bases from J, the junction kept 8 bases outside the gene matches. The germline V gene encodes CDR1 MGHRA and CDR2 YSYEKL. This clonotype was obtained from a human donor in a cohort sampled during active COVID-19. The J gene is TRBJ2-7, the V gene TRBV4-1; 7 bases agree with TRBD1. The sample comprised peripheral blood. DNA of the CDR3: TGCGCCAGCAGCCAGAACCGGGACAGTAACTACGAGCAGTACTTC. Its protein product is CASSQNRDSNYEQYF.